The clone carrying this T cell receptor (beta chain) was detected only a few times. This record comes from a study of cytomegalovirus exposure and HLA in healthy donors. The CDR3 is 12 amino acids. Germline assignment: CDR1 SNHLY and CDR2 FYNNEI. V lost 3 bases, J lost 8 bases, and 10 bases lay in between. 13 Jbeta primers and 60 Vbeta primers were used for the PCR. The data were produced by immunoSEQ multiplex PCR, yet TCRdb's version contains in-frame clones alone and is incomplete. The table lists about 130,000 clones, roughly 10% of them singletons, with 1.5% to 2% in the top ten. The chain uses TRBV2 and TRBJ1-2; unclear D gene. The sample consisted of PBMCs. The TCR comes from a man between 50 and 59 years old in good health and CMV-seronegative. In DNA form, the CDR3 reads TGTGCCAGCAGTGAGTTGGGCTGGGGCTACACCTTC. It codes for CASSELGWGYTF.